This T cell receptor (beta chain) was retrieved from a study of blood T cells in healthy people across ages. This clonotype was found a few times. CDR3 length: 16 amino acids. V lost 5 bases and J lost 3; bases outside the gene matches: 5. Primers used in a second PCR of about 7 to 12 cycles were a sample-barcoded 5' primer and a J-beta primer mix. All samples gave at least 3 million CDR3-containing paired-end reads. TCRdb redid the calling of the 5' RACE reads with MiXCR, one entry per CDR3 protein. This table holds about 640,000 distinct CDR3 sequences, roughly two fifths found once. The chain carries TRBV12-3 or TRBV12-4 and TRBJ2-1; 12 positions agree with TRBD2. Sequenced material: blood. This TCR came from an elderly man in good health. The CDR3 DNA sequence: TGTGCCAGCAGTACCAGGACTAGCGGGAACTACAATGAGCAGTTCTTC. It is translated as CASSTRTSGNYNEQFF.